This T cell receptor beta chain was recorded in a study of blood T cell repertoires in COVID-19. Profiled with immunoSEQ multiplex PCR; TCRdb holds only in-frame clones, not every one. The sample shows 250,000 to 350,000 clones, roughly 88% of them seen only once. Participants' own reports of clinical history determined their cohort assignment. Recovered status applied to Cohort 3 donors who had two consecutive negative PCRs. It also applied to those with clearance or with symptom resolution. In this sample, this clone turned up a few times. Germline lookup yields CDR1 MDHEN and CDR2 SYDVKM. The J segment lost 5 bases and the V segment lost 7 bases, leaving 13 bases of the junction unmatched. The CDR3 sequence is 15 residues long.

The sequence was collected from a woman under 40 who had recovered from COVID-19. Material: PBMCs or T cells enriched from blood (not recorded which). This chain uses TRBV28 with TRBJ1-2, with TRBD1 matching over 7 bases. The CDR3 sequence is CASTRRGTVIYGYTF. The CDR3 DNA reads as TGTGCCAGCACCCGAAGAGGGACAGTCATTTATGGCTACACCTTC.